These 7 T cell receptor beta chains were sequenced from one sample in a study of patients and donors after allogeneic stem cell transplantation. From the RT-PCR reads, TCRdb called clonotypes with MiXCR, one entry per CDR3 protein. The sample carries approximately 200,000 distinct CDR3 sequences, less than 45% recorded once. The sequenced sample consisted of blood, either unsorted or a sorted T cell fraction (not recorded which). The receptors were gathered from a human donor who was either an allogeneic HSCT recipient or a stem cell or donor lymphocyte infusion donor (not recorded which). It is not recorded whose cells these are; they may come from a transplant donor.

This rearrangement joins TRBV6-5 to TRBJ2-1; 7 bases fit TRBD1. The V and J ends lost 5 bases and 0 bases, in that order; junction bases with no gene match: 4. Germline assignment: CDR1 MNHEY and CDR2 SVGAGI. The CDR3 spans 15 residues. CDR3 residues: CASSTDRASYNEQFF. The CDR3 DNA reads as TGTGCCAGCAGTACCGACAGGGCCTCCTACAATGAGCAGTTCTTC.

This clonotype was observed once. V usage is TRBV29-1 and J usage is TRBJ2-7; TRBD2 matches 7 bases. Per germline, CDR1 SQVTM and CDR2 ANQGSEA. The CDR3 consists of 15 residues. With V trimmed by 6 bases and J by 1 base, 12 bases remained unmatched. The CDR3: CSVETGTINSYEQYF. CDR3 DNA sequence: TGCAGCGTGGAAACCGGGACTATAAATTCCTACGAGCAGTACTTC.

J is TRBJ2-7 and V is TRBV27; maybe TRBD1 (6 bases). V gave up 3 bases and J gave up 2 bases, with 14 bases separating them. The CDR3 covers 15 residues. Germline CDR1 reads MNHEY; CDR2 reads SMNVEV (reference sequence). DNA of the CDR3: TGTGCCAGCAGTTTGCTGGGGGCCGGAACCTACGAGCAGTACTTC. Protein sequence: CASSLLGAGTYEQYF.

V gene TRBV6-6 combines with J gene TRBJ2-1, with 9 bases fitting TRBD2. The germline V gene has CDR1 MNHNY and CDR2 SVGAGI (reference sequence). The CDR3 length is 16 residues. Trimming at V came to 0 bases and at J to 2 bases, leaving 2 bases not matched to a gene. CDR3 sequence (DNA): TGTGCCAGCAGTTACTCGACTAGCGGCCCCTACAATGAGCAGTTCTTC. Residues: CASSYSTSGPYNEQFF.

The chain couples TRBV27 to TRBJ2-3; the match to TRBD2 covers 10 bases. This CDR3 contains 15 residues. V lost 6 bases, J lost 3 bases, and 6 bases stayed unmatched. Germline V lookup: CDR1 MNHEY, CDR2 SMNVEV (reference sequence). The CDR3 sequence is CASRPSGSGTDTQYF. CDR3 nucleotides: TGTGCCAGCAGACCTAGCGGGAGTGGGACAGATACGCAGTATTTT.

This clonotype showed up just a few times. CDR3 bases: TGCGCCAGCGGTGGGACAGCCACAGATACGCAGTATTTT. Translated: CASGGTATDTQYF. V and J are TRBV5-1 and TRBJ2-3, with 7 bases identical to TRBD1. Germline CDR1 is SGHRS and CDR2 is YFSETQ. V shed 7 bases and J 2 bases; nucleotides not matched to a gene: 4. The CDR3 sequence is 13 residues long.

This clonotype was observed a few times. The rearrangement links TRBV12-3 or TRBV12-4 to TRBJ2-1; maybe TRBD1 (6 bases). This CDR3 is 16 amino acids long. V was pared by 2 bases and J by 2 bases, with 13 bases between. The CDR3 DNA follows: TGTGCCAGCAGTTTATATGCAGGGGCGACCTACAATGAGCAGTTCTTC. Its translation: CASSLYAGATYNEQFF.